These 29 T cell receptor beta chains were all obtained from the same sample, sequenced in a study of blood T cell repertoires in COVID-19. Profiled with immunoSEQ multiplex PCR; TCRdb holds only in-frame clones, not every one. This sample has around 67,000 clones, with 60% to 75% found just once. The sequenced material came from peripheral blood. These receptor sequences come from a woman aged 70-85 years with acute or convalescent COVID-19.

This clone was observed a handful of times. The chain is built from TRBV5-5 and TRBJ1-3; no reliable D call. CDR3 length equals 15 residues. The ends were cut back, 1 base at V and 0 bases at J, with 8 bases in the middle. Per germline, CDR1 SGHKS and CDR2 YYEKEE (reference sequence). The CDR3 spells CASSLQAVSGNTIYF. Here the CDR3 DNA reads TGTGCCAGCAGCTTGCAGGCAGTCTCTGGAAACACCATATATTTT.

This chain connects TRBV6-5 to TRBJ1-1; D unclear. The CDR3 covers 15 residues. Trimming took 5 bases from V and 7 from J, leaving 20 bases between them. In germline, CDR1 is MNHEY, CDR2 SVGAGI. The CDR3 sequence is CASSPWAKGGSEAFF. The CDR3 DNA reads as TGTGCCAGCAGTCCGTGGGCCAAGGGAGGGAGTGAAGCTTTCTTT.

This clone was recorded a few times. V and J are TRBV19 and TRBJ1-1; 8 nucleotides line up with TRBD1. V lost 3 bases, J lost 8 bases, and 11 bases stayed unmatched. The CDR3 sequence is 15 residues long. The germline CDR1 and CDR2 sequences are LNHDA and SQIVND (reference sequence). Here the CDR3 DNA reads TGTGCCAGTAGTATCGAGGCCCAGGGGGCAGGGGAAGCTTTCTTT. Translating gives CASSIEAQGAGEAFF.

This chain uses TRBV7-8 with TRBJ2-3, with D possibly matching TRBD1 (5 bases). Trimming shortened V by 1 base and J by 0 bases, and 11 bases separated the two germline ends. The germline CDR1 and CDR2 sequences are SGHVS and FQNEAQ. There are 16 residues in the CDR3. CDR3 protein: CASSLVSGASTDTQYF. In nucleotides, the CDR3 is TGTGCCAGCAGCTTAGTGTCTGGGGCTAGCACAGATACGCAGTATTTT. Drawing the rest from reference TRBV7-8 and TRBJ2-3, the complete variable domain is GAGVSQSPRYKVAKRGQDVALRCDPISGHVSLFWYQQALGQGPEFLTYFQNEAQLDKSGLPSDRFFAERPEGSVSTLKIQRTQQEDSAVYLCASSLVSGASTDTQYFGPGTRLTVL.

V usage is TRBV4-2 and J usage is TRBJ1-4; possible D gene TRBD1, 6 bases. Germline loops: CDR1 LGHNA, CDR2 YNFKEQ. The CDR3 totals 13 residues. The germline V and J ends were trimmed by 6 bases and 7 bases, with 12 bases remaining between them. The chain's CDR3 is CASRGGAAEKLFF. Here the CDR3 DNA reads TGTGCCAGCAGAGGGGGAGCGGCTGAAAAACTGTTTTTT.

This clone was seen just once. The rearrangement joins TRBV7-2 to TRBJ1-5; D is ambiguous. The CDR3 length is 16 residues. Germline-derived CDR1 and CDR2 are SGHTA and FQGNSA. The germline V and J ends were trimmed by 4 bases and 9 bases, with 22 bases remaining between them. CDR3 DNA sequence: TGTGCCAGCAGCTCGCAACGGGCAGCTTCTGGAGGGCCCCAGCATTTT. This encodes CASSSQRAASGGPQHF.

This chain links TRBV11-2 with TRBJ1-3; TRBD1 might be the D (6 bases). The CDR3 is made up of 13 amino acids. Per germline, CDR1 SGHAT and CDR2 FQNNGV. The V end was cut by 5 bases, the J end by 9 bases, with 14 bases between. The CDR3 DNA follows: TGTGCCAGCAGCCCGGACAGTGGGGCCACCATATATTTT. Its protein product is CASSPDSGATIYF.

This clone was counted once. The V gene is TRBV4-1, the J gene TRBJ2-1; 8 nucleotides match TRBD2. With 4 bases clipped from V and 6 bases from J, the junction kept 11 bases outside the gene matches. The CDR3 is made up of 16 amino acids. Germline V lookup: CDR1 MGHRA, CDR2 YSYEKL. The CDR3 nucleotides read TGCGCCAGCAGCCTTGGGCTGGGACTAGATTCCAATGAGCAGTTCTTC. Translated, it gives CASSLGLGLDSNEQFF.

This chain links TRBV19 with TRBJ2-7; 7 nucleotides align to TRBD1. Trimming removed 5 bases from V and 0 bases from J; junction bases left unmatched: 7. This CDR3 is 15 amino acids long. Germline loops: CDR1 LNHDA, CDR2 SQIVND (reference sequence). The CDR3, as DNA: TGTGCCAGTAGTTCTCTAGGGGACAGCTCCTACGAGCAGTACTTC. Residues: CASSSLGDSSYEQYF. Combining the CDR3 with reference TRBV19 and TRBJ2-7 gives the whole variable domain DGGITQSPKYLFRKEGQNVTLSCEQNLNHDAMYWYRQDPGQGLRLIYYSQIVNDFQKGDIAEGYSVSREKKESFPLTVTSAQKNPTAFYLCASSSLGDSSYEQYFGPGTRLTVT.

V and J are TRBV10-3 and TRBJ2-3, with 7 bases that match TRBD2. CDR1 is ENHRY, CDR2 SYGVKD, per germline. V shed 4 bases, J shed 2 bases, and the junction held 12 bases outside the gene matches. CDR3 length: 17 residues. CDR3 coding DNA: TGTGCCATCAGTGGGCAACTAGCGTCAGGGTACACAGATACGCAGTATTTT. Its translation is CAISGQLASGYTDTQYF.

This clone was counted between two and nine times. The genes are TRBV18 and TRBJ1-5; 7 bases agree with TRBD1. CDR1 and CDR2 (germline): KGHSH, LQKENI. This CDR3 is 15 amino acids long. J lost 0 bases, V lost 3 bases, and 2 bases had no gene match. CDR3 DNA sequence: TGTGCCAGCTCACCTGGGACAGATAGCAATCAGCCCCAGCATTTT. This translates into CASSPGTDSNQPQHF.

The CDR3 reads CASSRTWTYNEQFF. DNA for the CDR3: TGTGCCAGCAGCAGGACTTGGACCTACAATGAGCAGTTCTTC. The chain is built from TRBV21-1 and TRBJ2-1; whether TRBD2, the table's D call, matches the DNA was not checked. TRBV21-1 is annotated as a pseudogene. The CDR3 has 14 residues.

V gene TRBV6-5 combines with J gene TRBJ1-1, with D hard to call. CDR1 and CDR2 (germline): MNHEY, SVGAGI. The CDR3 contains 14 residues. V was cut by 7 bases and J by 1 base, with 13 bases left in between. The CDR3 is CASTIRRGNTEAFF. The CDR3 DNA is TGTGCCAGCACCATCCGACGGGGGAACACTGAAGCTTTCTTT.

This chain uses TRBV7-9 with TRBJ1-5, with D maybe TRBD1 (5 bases). In germline, CDR1 is SEHNR, CDR2 FQNEAQ (reference sequence). The CDR3 length is 16 residues. Trimming removed 2 bases from V and 2 bases from J, with 13 bases in between. The DNA of the CDR3 is TGTGCCAGCAGCTTATCGATGGGCAGGGGCAATCAGCCCCAGCATTTT. As protein: CASSLSMGRGNQPQHF.

This CDR3 is CASSHDSQFGLAGGPGELFF. CDR3 in DNA: TGCGCCAGCAGCCATGACTCTCAATTCGGACTAGCGGGGGGACCCGGGGAGCTGTTTTTT. The chain combines TRBV4-1 with TRBJ2-2; 14 bases are a match to TRBD2. The germline V gene has CDR1 MGHRA and CDR2 YSYEKL. The CDR3 consists of 20 residues. Trimming took 3 bases from V and 6 from J; bases not matched to a gene: 15.

There are a few counts of this clone. The chain employs TRBV2 and TRBJ1-1; 7 bases match TRBD1. V lost 6 bases and J lost 1; bases outside the gene matches: 8. In germline, CDR1 is SNHLY, CDR2 FYNNEI. The CDR3 is 15 residues long. CDR3: CASSPYDRANTEAFF. The CDR3 nucleotides read TGTGCCAGCAGCCCCTACGACAGGGCGAACACTGAAGCTTTCTTT.

V and J are TRBV20-1 and TRBJ2-1, with 9 bases aligning to TRBD2. Per the germline V gene, CDR1 is DFQATT and CDR2 is SNEGSKA (reference sequence). CDR3 length equals 13 residues. J was trimmed by 8 bases and V by 3 bases; bases with no gene match: 5. The CDR3 DNA sequence: TGCAGTGCTAGTCCTAGCGGGAAGGATGAGCAGTTCTTC. It translates to CSASPSGKDEQFF.

The V call is TRBV9, the J call TRBJ2-5, with TRBD1 matching over 9 bases. The J segment lost 2 bases and the V segment lost 4 bases, leaving 3 bases of the junction unmatched. CDR3 size: 14 residues. Germline loops: CDR1 SGDLS, CDR2 YYNGEE. This CDR3 reads CASSPGQGQETQYF. The CDR3 bases are TGTGCCAGCAGCCCGGGACAGGGTCAAGAGACCCAGTACTTC.

V and J are TRBV15 and TRBJ1-1; perhaps TRBD1 as D (6 bases). The V end was cut by 0 bases, the J end by 0 bases, with 8 bases between. CDR1 is LNHNV, CDR2 YYDKDF, per germline (reference sequence). The CDR3 covers 15 residues. DNA of the CDR3: TGTGCCACCAGCAGAGATAGACAGGTGAACACTGAAGCTTTCTTT. Translated, it gives CATSRDRQVNTEAFF. Combining the CDR3 with reference TRBV15 and TRBJ1-1 gives the whole variable domain DAMVIQNPRYQVTQFGKPVTLSCSQTLNHNVMYWYQQKSSQAPKLLFHYYDKDFNNEADTPDNFQSRRPNTSFCFLDIRSPGLGDTAMYLCATSRDRQVNTEAFFGQGTRLTVV.

A note on this clone: The sample has other DNA sequences that encode this CDR3 too. This chain links TRBV6-5 with TRBJ1-1, with TRBD1 as a possible D gene (6 bases). The CDR3 runs 14 residues. The ends were cut back, 0 bases at V and 4 bases at J, with 9 bases in the middle. Germline V lookup: CDR1 MNHEY, CDR2 SVGAGI. The CDR3 spells CASSYSGRGTEAFF. The CDR3 region has the DNA TGTGCCAGCAGTTACTCAGGCAGGGGCACTGAAGCTTTCTTT.

This chain connects TRBV4-1 to TRBJ2-7, with D maybe TRBD2 (5 bases). Germline V gene lookup returns CDR1 MGHRA and CDR2 YSYEKL. CDR3 length: 15 amino acids. V shed 0 bases and J shed 3 bases, with 12 bases lying between them. CDR3 DNA: TGCGCCAGCAGCCAAGATGAGGGCTACCTCTACGAGCAGTACTTC. Residues: CASSQDEGYLYEQYF.

V gene TRBV19 combines with J gene TRBJ1-1, with D perhaps TRBD1 (5 bases). Per germline, CDR1 LNHDA and CDR2 SQIVND (reference sequence). The CDR3 runs 13 residues. V lost 9 bases, J lost 5 bases, and 16 bases lay in between. The CDR3 here is CASRAQGRTEAFF. In nucleotides, the CDR3 is TGTGCCAGCCGAGCCCAGGGCAGGACTGAAGCTTTCTTT.

This chain joins TRBV2 and TRBJ1-1; D might be TRBD1 (5 bases). This CDR3 spans 13 amino acids. V lost 7 bases, J lost 3 bases, and 12 bases lay in between. Per germline, CDR1 SNHLY and CDR2 FYNNEI. The CDR3 loop is CASNKGGDTEAFF. The CDR3 DNA follows: TGTGCCAGCAACAAGGGAGGGGACACTGAAGCTTTCTTT.

The genes are TRBV19 and TRBJ1-1; D is ambiguous. This CDR3 is built from 15 residues. Looked up from germline, CDR1 is LNHDA and CDR2 is SQIVND (reference sequence). Trimming removed 5 bases from V and 2 bases from J, with 15 bases in between. The CDR3 here is CASSSPEEGNTEAFF. The CDR3 region has the DNA TGTGCCAGTAGTTCCCCGGAGGAGGGAAACACTGAAGCTTTCTTT.

This clone was seen a few times. The chain joins TRBV6-1 to TRBJ1-3; tentative D call: TRBD1 (5 bases). This CDR3 has 14 amino acids. Trimming removed 3 bases from V and 5 bases from J, with 11 bases in between. CDR1 and CDR2 from the germline V gene are MNHNS and SASEGT. This chain's CDR3 is CASSDRDPRNTIYF. In DNA, the CDR3 is TGTGCCAGCAGTGACAGGGATCCCAGAAACACCATATATTTT.

This clone was observed a handful of times. The CDR3 nucleotides are TGTGCCAGCAGGGGCCCGTATTCTTCCTACGAGCAGTACTTC. Its translation: CASRGPYSSYEQYF. The chain carries TRBV27 and TRBJ2-7; D unresolved. Germline lookup yields CDR1 MNHEY and CDR2 SMNVEV (reference sequence). V was trimmed by 6 bases and J by 1 base, leaving 13 bases between them. The CDR3 is 14 residues long.

The chain uses TRBV5-1 and TRBJ1-6; 8 positions match TRBD1. This CDR3 is built from 15 residues. Germline loops: CDR1 SGHRS, CDR2 YFSETQ. Unmatched junction bases numbered 1, after V lost 0 bases and J lost 5 bases. CDR3 amino acids: CASSLGQGNNSPLHF. The CDR3 DNA reads TGCGCCAGCAGCTTGGGACAGGGGAATAATTCACCCCTCCACTTT.

V is TRBV6-2 or TRBV6-3 and J is TRBJ2-3, with 10 bases aligning to TRBD2. The V and J ends lost 6 bases and 0 bases, in that order; junction bases with no gene match: 6. CDR1 is MNHEY and CDR2 is SVGEGT in the germline V gene. CDR3 length: 16 residues. As DNA, the CDR3 is TGTGCCAGCAGCTTCGGACTAGCGGCAAGCACAGATACGCAGTATTTT. Its protein is CASSFGLAASTDTQYF.

The gene calls are TRBV7-9 and TRBJ2-1; 9 bases align to TRBD1. The germline gives CDR1 SEHNR, CDR2 FQNEAQ (reference sequence). CDR3 length equals 17 residues. Trimming cost V 3 bases and J 6 bases; bases outside gene matches: 12. CDR3 region: CASSFWTGTGSRNEQFF. CDR3 in DNA: TGTGCCAGCAGCTTTTGGACTGGGACAGGGTCACGCAATGAGCAGTTCTTC. Full variable domain (remainder filled in from reference TRBV7-9 and TRBJ2-1): DTGVSQNPRHKITKRGQNVTFRCDPISEHNRLYWYRQTLGQGPEFLTYFQNEAQLEKSRLLSDRFSAERPKGSFSTLEIQRTEQGDSAMYLCASSFWTGTGSRNEQFFGPGTRLTVL.